Shown below are 18 T cell receptor beta chains from a single sample sequenced in a study of Tregs in tolerant kidney transplant recipients. Assay: immunoSEQ multiplex PCR; the TCRdb copy retains only in-frame clones and omits some. The sample has 30,000 to 40,000 clones; the top ten hold under 2%. Mixed chimerism was transient after nonmyeloablative marrow transplants from related graft donors. Sequences were derived from CD4+ T cells from blood (PBMCs), sampled 24 months after the transplant. These receptors were obtained from a human patient who received a combined kidney and bone marrow transplant. Some T cells may have originated in the graft donor.

Notes on this clone: The read finishes 3 residues shy of the CDR3 end, and the germline J gene is used to complete it. V and J are TRBV10-3 and TRBJ2-7; 10 positions agree with TRBD2. The CDR3 length is 15 residues. V was pared by 4 bases and J by 0 bases, with 3 bases of the junction left unmatched. From germline, CDR1 is ENHRY and CDR2 SYGVKD. CDR3 bases read: TGTGCCATCAGTGTCGTAGCGGGGGGCTCCTACGAG. It encodes CAISVVAGGSYE. The whole CDR3 region reads CAISVVAGGSYEQYF.

About this clone itself: Sequencing ends 3 residues short of the CDR3 end; the germline J gene provides the rest. The chain is built from TRBV7-2 and TRBJ2-7, with 8 nucleotides matching TRBD1. V was pared by 2 bases and J by 3 bases, with 6 bases of the junction left unmatched. Germline CDR1 and CDR2: SGHTA and FQGNSA. The CDR3 extends over 15 amino acids. Partial CDR3 DNA: TGTGCCAGCAGCTTAATCGGACAGGGTATCTACGAG. It specifies CASSLIGQGIYE. In full, the CDR3 reads CASSLIGQGIYEQYF.

To note about this clone: Read sequence stops 3 residues before the CDR3 end, and the germline J gene provides the missing end. This sequence joins TRBV10-3 and TRBJ1-4, with 10 positions matching TRBD1. The junction had 8 bases not matched to a gene; V was cut back by 10 bases and J by 6 bases. CDR1 is ENHRY, CDR2 SYGVKD, per germline. CDR3 size: 14 residues. CDR3 sequence reads: CATKTGTGDEKLFF. The covered CDR3 bases are TGTGCCACCAAAACCGGGACAGGGGATGAAAAA.

Turning to this clone: The read falls 3 residues short of the CDR3 end, and the missing part is taken from the germline J gene. V gene TRBV7-9 combines with J gene TRBJ2-7; TRBD1 is a possible D gene (5 bases). The V end lost 4 bases, the J end lost 3 bases, and 7 bases lay between the germline ends. Germline-derived CDR1 and CDR2 are SEHNR and FQNEAQ (reference sequence). The CDR3 extends over 12 amino acids. The CDR3: CASSSDNYEQYF. The CDR3 bases that were read are TGTGCCAGCAGCTCGGACAACTACGAG. The full variable domain, rest sourced from reference TRBV7-9 and TRBJ2-7, is DTGVSQNPRHKITKRGQNVTFRCDPISEHNRLYWYRQTLGQGPEFLTYFQNEAQLEKSRLLSDRFSAERPKGSFSTLEIQRTEQGDSAMYLCASSSDNYEQYFGPGTRLTVT.

Of note for this clone: The CDR3 is cut off 3 residues early in the read; its end comes from the germline J gene. The V gene is TRBV20-1, the J gene TRBJ2-5; D remains ambiguous. The CDR3 consists of 13 residues. From germline, CDR1 is DFQATT and CDR2 SNEGSKA (reference sequence). V lost 6 bases to trimming and J lost 4 bases, with 15 bases between them. The DNA read from the CDR3 is TGCAGTGCCATGGTGGCAGGTACAGAGACC. This codes for CSAMVAGTET. The full CDR3 protein is CSAMVAGTETQYF.

This clone registers medium-sized (0.01 to 0.1%) by frequency. The read gets to within 3 residues of the CDR3 end, and the germline J gene fills in the rest. J is TRBJ2-1 and V is TRBV20-1, with TRBD2 matching 10 bases. The CDR3 runs 16 residues. Germline V gene sequence: CDR1 DFQATT, CDR2 SNEGSKA (reference sequence). With V trimmed by 2 bases and J by 9 bases, 13 bases remained unmatched. The chain's CDR3 is CSARPMGLATTGEQFF. The part of the CDR3 DNA that was read is TGCAGTGCTAGACCTATGGGACTAGCGACTACGGGTGAG.

A word on this clone: The read comes to an end 3 residues before the CDR3 does, leaving the germline J gene to fill in the end. The chain recombines TRBV5-1 with TRBJ2-5; 14 bases are a match to TRBD2. CDR1 SGHRS and CDR2 YFSETQ come from the germline V gene. CDR3 length: 16 amino acids. J was trimmed by 4 bases and V by 0 bases; bases with no gene match: 2. The sequenced CDR3 bases are TGCGCCAGCAGCTTGGGACTAGCGGGAGGGGGAGAGACC. This sequence encodes CASSLGLAGGGET. The CDR3 in its entirety is CASSLGLAGGGETQYF.

CDR3 residues: CASQRDRGNQPQHF. Incomplete CDR3 DNA: TGTGCCAGCCAAAGGGACAGGGGAAATCAGCCC. This sequence joins TRBV19 and TRBJ1-5, with 10 bases fitting TRBD1. The read is 3 residues too short to cover the CDR3 end, so that end is filled in from the germline J gene. The CDR3 sequence is 14 residues long. The V segment lost 9 bases and the J segment 4 bases; nucleotides outside the gene matches: 6. The germline V gene encodes CDR1 LNHDA and CDR2 SQIVND (reference sequence).

On this clone: The read finishes 3 residues shy of the CDR3 end, and the germline J gene is used to complete it. The chain recombines TRBV20-1 with TRBJ2-1; a possible D gene is TRBD1 (6 bases). The germline V gene has CDR1 DFQATT and CDR2 SNEGSKA (reference sequence). Trimming stripped 3 bases from V and 4 bases from J, with 16 bases between. The CDR3 extends over 15 amino acids. Partial CDR3 DNA: TGCAGTGCTAGTCGAAAAGGACAGATATACAATGAG. This translates into CSASRKGQIYNE. The full CDR3 sequence reads CSASRKGQIYNEQFF.

CDR3 DNA, as far as it was read: TGCAGTGCTAAAGGCGGGAGTTTCGTCTACAATGAG. This codes for CSAKGGSFVYNE. From start to end, the CDR3 is CSAKGGSFVYNEQFF. The rearrangement joins TRBV20-1 to TRBJ2-1, with 7 bases that match TRBD2. Read sequence stops 3 residues before the CDR3 end, and the germline J gene provides the missing end. The CDR3 has 15 residues. J lost 3 bases, V lost 4 bases, and 9 bases had no gene match. Germline CDR1 is DFQATT and CDR2 is SNEGSKA (reference sequence).

Notes on this clone: From the germline J gene comes the end of the CDR3, since the read stops 3 residues before it. The chain couples TRBV5-1 to TRBJ2-7, with TRBD2 identical over 12 bases. This CDR3 is 15 amino acids long. Germline V gives CDR1 SGHRS, CDR2 YFSETQ. Trimming removed 4 bases from V and 3 bases from J; junction bases left unmatched: 5. CDR3 region: CASSLGTSGLYEQYF. The CDR3 bases that were read are TGCGCCAGCAGCCTCGGGACTAGCGGGCTCTACGAG.

The sequenced CDR3 bases are TGTGCTAGTGGCCTCTTAAGAGGCGGGGGGGTCTACTCTGGAAACACC. It translates to CASGLLRGGGVYSGNT. The CDR3 in full is CASGLLRGGGVYSGNTIYF. The chain links TRBV12-5 to TRBJ1-3, with TRBD1 as a possible D gene (5 bases). The read falls 3 residues short of the CDR3 end, and the missing part is taken from the germline J gene. The CDR3 length is 19 residues. V was cut by 6 bases and J by 0 bases, with 24 bases left in between. Germline V gene lookup returns CDR1 LGHNT and CDR2 FRNRAP.

Note on this clone: The CDR3 end is not reached by the read, which stops 3 residues before it; the germline J gene fills it in. The chain links TRBV20-1 to TRBJ2-1; perhaps TRBD1 as D (5 bases). The CDR3 covers 15 residues. CDR1 is DFQATT and CDR2 is SNEGSKA in the germline V gene (reference sequence). Trimming cost V 3 bases and J 9 bases, with 21 bases left between them. CDR3: CSASSAGSVVGEQFF. The sequenced CDR3 bases are TGCAGTGCTAGTTCGGCAGGGTCCGTAGTGGGTGAG.

A word on this clone: The read terminates 3 residues before the CDR3 end, so the remaining end is supplied by the germline J gene. This rearrangement joins TRBV20-1 to TRBJ1-4; D perhaps matches TRBD1 (5 bases). The CDR3 is 16 amino acids. V dropped 1 base and J dropped 3 bases, with 15 bases sitting between them. Germline loops: CDR1 DFQATT, CDR2 SNEGSKA (reference sequence). The part of the CDR3 DNA that was read is TGCAGTGCTAGAGGGGCCTCAGGGTCGGCTAATGAAAAA. Its translation: CSARGASGSANEK. The complete CDR3 protein is CSARGASGSANEKLFF.

The CDR3 sequence is CASQPGLMNTGELFF. CDR3 DNA, as far as it was read: TGTGCCAGCCAGCCGGGACTTATGAACACCGGGGAG. The genes are TRBV18 and TRBJ2-2; perhaps TRBD2 as D (6 bases). Read data end 3 residues before the CDR3 end; the end is taken from the germline J gene. There are 15 residues in the CDR3. Germline V gene lookup returns CDR1 KGHSH and CDR2 LQKENI. The germline V and J ends were trimmed by 8 bases and 1 base, with 14 bases remaining between them.

Comments on this clone: The read terminates 3 residues ahead of where the CDR3 ends, so the germline J gene completes it. The chain links TRBV2 to TRBJ2-2; D is possibly TRBD1 (5 bases). V shed 4 bases and J shed 4 bases, with 7 bases lying between them. Germline-derived CDR1 and CDR2 are SNHLY and FYNNEI. The CDR3 loop spans 13 amino acids. The CDR3 loop reads CASSVTVTGELFF. Incomplete CDR3 DNA: TGTGCCAGCAGTGTGACAGTCACCGGGGAG.

In regard to this clone: The CDR3 end is not reached by the read, which stops 3 residues before it; the germline J gene fills it in. J is TRBJ2-5 and V is TRBV19; tentatively, D is TRBD1 (6 bases). CDR3 length: 14 residues. The ends were cut back, 8 bases at V and 1 base at J, with 14 bases in the middle. The germline gives CDR1 LNHDA, CDR2 SQIVND (reference sequence). The CDR3 spells CASAQGPTQETQYF. The CDR3 DNA, read in part, is TGTGCCAGTGCACAGGGACCAACCCAAGAGACC. Together with reference TRBV19 and TRBJ2-5, the CDR3 gives the full variable domain: DGGITQSPKYLFRKEGQNVTLSCEQNLNHDAMYWYRQDPGQGLRLIYYSQIVNDFQKGDIAEGYSVSREKKESFPLTVTSAQKNPTAFYLCASAQGPTQETQYFGPGTRLLVL.

With regard to this clone: Read data end 3 residues before the CDR3 end; the end is taken from the germline J gene. This chain links TRBV18 with TRBJ2-1, with TRBD2 as a possible D gene (6 bases). The V and J ends lost 3 bases and 8 bases respectively, with 14 bases between them. The CDR3 totals 14 residues. Germline loops: CDR1 KGHSH, CDR2 LQKENI. CDR3 DNA, as far as it was read: TGTGCCAGCTCACCGGGACTCATTGCGGATGAG. This gives the protein CASSPGLIADE. The whole CDR3 is CASSPGLIADEQFF.